The following is a T cell receptor beta chain sequence with its context. The target of this receptor is not known. Within one base of it there is no much larger clone, and no base qualities were kept. The collaborating institutions used their own protocols to collect whole blood in K2EDTA tubes. Collaborator samples were shipped for TCRbeta analysis as frozen whole blood, isolated PBMCs, or DNA extracted from either sample type. This sample is drawn from a study of blood T cell repertoires in COVID-19 (dated by TCRdb to the early 2020s). In terms of the full investigation: Samples covering the acute and convalescent phases of COVID-19 were provided by collaborators in the United States, Italy and Spain. Sample metadata almost always included a de-identified subject ID, COVID-19 status, age in years and sex. The material from the prospective study consisted of cDNA or gDNA derived from T cells, B-cell-depleted T cells, or PBMCs. Deeply sampled blood TCRbeta repertoires from subjects exposed to, actively infected with, or recovered from COVID-19 were included in the dataset. The repertoires were released in a freely available public database intended as a resource for research on the immune response to SARS-CoV-2. Where HLA class I and class II types were available, the types were taken from metadata supplied by the sample provider, not from assay-based typing. Samples were obtained from the ongoing ImmuneRACE study (first 160 participants) and from over 1,000 subjects provided by 6 global collaborators.

TCRbeta CDR3 regions were amplified from genomic DNA using the immunoSEQ Assay, a bias-controlled multiplex PCR. In the original analysis: Nucleated cell counts per sample were estimated from amplification of reference gene primers within the assay. To quantify the absolute abundance of each unique TCRbeta CDR3 rearrangement, sequence reads were collapsed and filtered. For each sample, productive Simpson clonality was calculated as the square root of Simpson's diversity index over productive rearrangements. TCRdb holds this immuneACCESS table with in-frame rearrangements only. Some clones are missing; in checked studies, unresolved V genes explain under half, and the rest has no known cause. The V and J calls and clone size were taken over from that table, and D and trimming were inferred from the DNA. The sample table lists approximately 220,000 clones, roughly nine tenths of them with a count of one. The ten largest account for 0.72% of the sample.

According to the germline V gene, CDR1 reads SGHNT and CDR2 reads YENEEA. At the junction V is shortened by 3 bases and J by 5 bases, with 11 bases in between. The CDR3, cysteine through phenylalanine, is 13 amino acids long. Of the read, only the CDR3 DNA is kept; its 39 bases are in frame from base 1. The research as a whole found: The amount of clinical and demographic metadata varied by source and participant and was provided uncurated.

The sequence was obtained from a man in his forties or fifties with acute or convalescent COVID-19. Sequenced input: peripheral blood. This chain joins TRBV11-3 to TRBJ2-7; the D gene lacks a confident call. The base sequence is TGTGCCAGCAGCTTGAGTTTAGTCCACGAGCAGTACTTC. It encodes CASSLSLVHEQYF.